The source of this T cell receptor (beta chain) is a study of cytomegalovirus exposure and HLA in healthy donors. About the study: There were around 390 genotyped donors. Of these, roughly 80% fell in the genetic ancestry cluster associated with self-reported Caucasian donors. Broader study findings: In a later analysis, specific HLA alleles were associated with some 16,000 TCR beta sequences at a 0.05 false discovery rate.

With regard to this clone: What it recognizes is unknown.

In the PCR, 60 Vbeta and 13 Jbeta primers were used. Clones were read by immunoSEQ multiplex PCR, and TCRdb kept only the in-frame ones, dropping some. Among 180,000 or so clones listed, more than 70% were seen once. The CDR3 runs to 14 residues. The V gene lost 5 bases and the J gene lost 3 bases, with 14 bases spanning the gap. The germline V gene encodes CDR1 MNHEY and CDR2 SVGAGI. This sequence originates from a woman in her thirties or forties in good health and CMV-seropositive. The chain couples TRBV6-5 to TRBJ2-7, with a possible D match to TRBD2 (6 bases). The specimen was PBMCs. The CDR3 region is CASSQGRRGYEQYF. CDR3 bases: TGTGCCAGCAGTCAGGGACGGAGGGGCTACGAGCAGTACTTC.